A selection of T cell receptor beta chains follows, all from one sample in a study of blood T cell repertoires in COVID-19. TCRdb keeps only in-frame clones here, not all; method: immunoSEQ multiplex PCR. This table has about 58,000 clones, about 83% appearing once. The sequencing input was peripheral blood. These receptor sequences come from a man in his forties or fifties with active COVID-19. Each CDR3 is given with its conserved first and last residue. D genes are given only for firm matches. Some rows have no size entry. The others give once, few or many, or a class for an expanded clone.

v_call,clone_size,d_call,j_call,cdr3_length,cdr3_aa,cdr3_nt
TRBV28,.,TRBD1,TRBJ1-5,14,CASRRDRVGQPQHF,TGTGCCAGCAGACGCGACAGGGTTGGTCAGCCCCAGCATTTT
TRBV13,.,TRBD1,TRBJ2-6,19,CASSTLGTGRPPGANVLTF,TGTGCCAGCAGCACGTTGGGGACAGGGAGGCCTCCTGGGGCCAACGTCCTGACTTTC
TRBV18,once,TRBD2,TRBJ2-3,16,CASSPAGTRRTDTQYF,TGTGCCAGCTCACCAGCCGGGACTAGGAGAACAGATACGCAGTATTTT
TRBV15,.,.,TRBJ2-6,16,CATSRGDSSGANVLTF,TGTGCCACCAGCAGGGGCGATAGCTCTGGGGCCAACGTCCTGACTTTC
TRBV27,.,TRBD2,TRBJ2-5,15,CASSSIAGVGETQYF,TGTGCCAGCAGTTCGATAGCGGGAGTGGGAGAGACCCAGTACTTC
TRBV2,.,.,TRBJ2-1,15,CASSEGPGSYNEQFF,TGTGCCAGCAGTGAGGGGCCGGGCTCCTACAATGAGCAGTTCTTC
TRBV9,.,TRBD1,TRBJ1-2,14,CASSVGDRAYGYTF,TGTGCCAGCAGCGTTGGGGACAGGGCCTATGGCTACACCTTC
TRBV7-8,.,TRBD2,TRBJ2-1,16,CASSLEGLAGGDEQFF,TGTGCCAGCAGCTTGGAGGGACTAGCGGGAGGAGACGAGCAGTTCTTC
TRBV13,.,.,TRBJ1-1,12,CASSLAGTEAFF,TGTGCCAGCAGCTTAGCGGGCACTGAAGCTTTCTTT
TRBV5-1,.,TRBD1,TRBJ2-7,14,CATRMGQGNYEQYF,TGCGCCACCCGGATGGGACAGGGCAACTACGAGCAGTACTTC
TRBV28,.,.,TRBJ1-3,15,CASLPGKTSGNTIYF,TGTGCCAGTCTACCGGGGAAGACCTCTGGAAACACCATATATTTT
TRBV24-1,.,TRBD2,TRBJ2-1,17,CATSDFRTSGRDNEQFF,TGTGCCACCAGTGATTTCCGGACTAGCGGGAGGGACAATGAGCAGTTCTTC
TRBV10-2,.,.,TRBJ2-3,12,CASSGVGDTQYF,TGCGCCAGCTCCGGAGTGGGAGATACGCAGTATTTT
TRBV11-2,.,.,TRBJ1-1,15,CASSLGPGLRTEAFF,TGTGCCAGCAGCTTAGGGCCAGGGTTAAGGACTGAAGCTTTCTTT
TRBV5-5,.,TRBD1,TRBJ2-6,18,CASRPFGTVSSGANVLTF,TGTGCCAGCAGACCCTTCGGGACAGTGAGCTCTGGGGCCAACGTCCTGACTTTC
TRBV7-9,.,.,TRBJ2-1,15,CASSPRSGQYNEQFF,TGTGCCAGCAGCCCGCGAAGCGGGCAATACAATGAGCAGTTCTTC
TRBV9,.,.,TRBJ2-3,15,CASSGDYLYGDTQYF,TGTGCCAGCAGCGGCGACTATCTCTATGGAGATACGCAGTATTTT
TRBV10-3,.,TRBD2,TRBJ2-3,17,CAISRSPTSGSTDTQYF,TGTGCCATCAGCCGGAGTCCTACTAGCGGGAGCACAGATACGCAGTATTTT
TRBV28,.,.,TRBJ2-7,11,CASTRGYEQYF,TGTGCCAGCACCCGCGGTTACGAGCAGTACTTC
TRBV28,.,TRBD1,TRBJ2-2,18,CASSFAAGKQGDTGELFF,TGTGCCAGCAGTTTTGCGGCGGGAAAACAGGGGGACACCGGGGAGCTGTTTTTT
TRBV6-6,.,TRBD1,TRBJ1-2,15,CASSSTGGSNYGYTF,TGTGCCAGCAGTTCCACAGGGGGATCTAACTATGGCTACACCTTC
TRBV18,.,.,TRBJ2-7,11,CASSDLEEQYF,TGTGCCAGCTCAGATTTGGAGGAGCAGTACTTC
TRBV28,.,TRBD1,TRBJ2-7,13,CASRTGVNPHNYF,TGTGCCAGTCGAACAGGGGTCAACCCCCATAATTACTTC
TRBV30,.,TRBD1,TRBJ1-4,15,CAWSADRGGGEKLFF,TGTGCCTGGAGCGCGGACAGGGGCGGGGGTGAAAAACTGTTTTTT
TRBV27,.,TRBD2,TRBJ2-3,15,CATQGAGVIEDTQYF,TGTGCCACCCAGGGAGCGGGAGTTATCGAAGATACGCAGTATTTT
TRBV19,.,.,TRBJ1-1,14,CASSMGLRNTEAFF,TGTGCCAGTAGTATGGGACTGAGGAACACTGAAGCTTTCTTT
TRBV28,.,.,TRBJ2-1,12,CASSLYGKEQFF,TGTGCCAGCAGTTTATACGGGAAGGAGCAGTTCTTC
TRBV7-2,.,.,TRBJ1-4,16,CASRGPRELLNEKLFF,TGTGCCAGCAGGGGACCCCGGGAGCTCCTTAATGAAAAGCTGTTTTTT
TRBV9,.,.,TRBJ1-1,12,CATSQMNTEAFF,TGTGCCACTTCCCAGATGAACACTGAAGCTTTCTTT
TRBV6-2/TRBV6-3,.,.,TRBJ1-4,13,CASSGARTEKLFF,TGTGCCAGCAGCGGGGCAAGAACAGAAAAACTGTTTTTT
TRBV15,.,TRBD2,TRBJ2-1,22,CATSRDPLRRASGRLGSDEQFF,TGTGCCACCAGCAGAGATCCCCTAAGGAGGGCTAGCGGGAGACTTGGAAGCGATGAGCAGTTCTTC
TRBV27,once,.,TRBJ2-7,15,CASSKPRGGRYEQYF,TGTGCCAGCTCTAAACCTAGGGGGGGTCGCTACGAGCAGTACTTC
TRBV27,once,TRBD2,TRBJ2-5,20,CASSQERNWGAGGRQETQYF,TGTGCCAGCAGCCAAGAGAGGAACTGGGGAGCGGGAGGACGGCAAGAGACCCAGTACTTC
TRBV5-4,.,TRBD1,TRBJ1-4,15,CASSYKQGGGEKLFF,TGTGCCAGCAGCTACAAACAGGGGGGGGGTGAAAAACTGTTTTTT
TRBV11-2,.,.,TRBJ1-1,16,CASSPGWGRGSTEAFF,TGTGCCAGCAGCCCCGGATGGGGGCGCGGGAGCACTGAAGCTTTCTTT
TRBV28,once,.,TRBJ2-1,13,CASSWTEYNEQFF,TGTGCCAGCAGTTGGACAGAGTACAATGAGCAGTTCTTC
TRBV19,.,TRBD2,TRBJ2-5,15,CASSFPGGGLETQYF,TGTGCCAGTAGTTTCCCGGGGGGGGGCTTAGAGACCCAGTACTTC
TRBV7-8,.,.,TRBJ2-7,14,CASSPRRNSYEQYF,TGTGCCAGCAGCCCCCGGCGGAACTCCTACGAGCAGTACTTC
TRBV4-1,.,.,TRBJ1-3,18,CASSQVSLGLGGGNTIYF,TGCGCCAGCAGCCAAGTTTCCTTGGGACTAGGCGGAGGAAACACCATATATTTT
TRBV7-3,.,.,TRBJ1-2,15,CASSLGAGSDYGYTF,TGTGCCAGCAGCTTAGGTGCGGGATCGGACTATGGCTACACCTTC
TRBV2,.,.,TRBJ2-5,13,CAGRTGLQETQYF,TGTGCCGGGAGAACAGGGCTACAAGAGACCCAGTACTTC
TRBV4-1,.,.,TRBJ1-2,15,CASSQDEGQGGGYTF,TGCGCCAGCAGCCAAGATGAAGGCCAGGGAGGCGGCTACACCTTC
TRBV15,.,TRBD2,TRBJ2-7,16,CATSRVRTSRPYEQYF,TGTGCCACCAGCAGAGTTAGGACTAGCAGACCCTACGAGCAGTACTTC
TRBV9,.,TRBD2,TRBJ2-7,16,CASSPRLASSSYEQYF,TGTGCCAGCAGCCCGAGACTAGCGTCGAGCTCCTACGAGCAGTACTTC
TRBV19,.,.,TRBJ2-5,12,CASSPGQETQYF,TGTGCCAGTAGTCCGGGGCAAGAGACCCAGTACTTC
TRBV4-2,.,.,TRBJ2-3,14,CASSQSVVTDTQYF,TGTGCCAGCAGCCAGTCGGTGGTCACAGATACGCAGTATTTT
TRBV28,medium-sized,.,TRBJ1-1,15,CASSLSEGRKTEAFF,TGTGCCAGCAGTTTGTCGGAGGGAAGGAAGACTGAAGCTTTCTTT
TRBV28,.,.,TRBJ2-7,13,CASTWAPSYEQYF,TGTGCCAGCACCTGGGCCCCGTCGTACGAGCAGTACTTC
TRBV18,.,TRBD2,TRBJ2-7,15,CASSPPTSGSGEQYF,TGTGCCAGCTCCCCGCCGACTAGCGGGAGTGGGGAGCAGTACTTC
TRBV28,.,.,TRBJ1-3,16,CASSSPGDEGGNTIYF,TGTGCCAGCAGTTCACCGGGGGACGAAGGGGGAAACACCATATATTTT
TRBV2,.,TRBD1,TRBJ1-1,13,CAGGQDLNTEAFF,TGTGCCGGCGGACAGGATCTGAACACTGAAGCTTTCTTT
TRBV24-1,.,TRBD2,TRBJ2-1,15,CATTLTSGRSGEQFF,TGTGCCACCACTTTGACTAGCGGGAGATCGGGTGAGCAGTTCTTC
TRBV6-1,.,.,TRBJ2-1,16,CASSEAVRVSYNEQFF,TGTGCCAGCAGTGAAGCCGTCAGGGTATCCTACAATGAGCAGTTCTTC
TRBV7-9,.,.,TRBJ2-4,15,CASSLIASGKNIQYF,TGTGCCAGCAGCTTAATAGCGAGTGGCAAAAACATTCAGTACTTC